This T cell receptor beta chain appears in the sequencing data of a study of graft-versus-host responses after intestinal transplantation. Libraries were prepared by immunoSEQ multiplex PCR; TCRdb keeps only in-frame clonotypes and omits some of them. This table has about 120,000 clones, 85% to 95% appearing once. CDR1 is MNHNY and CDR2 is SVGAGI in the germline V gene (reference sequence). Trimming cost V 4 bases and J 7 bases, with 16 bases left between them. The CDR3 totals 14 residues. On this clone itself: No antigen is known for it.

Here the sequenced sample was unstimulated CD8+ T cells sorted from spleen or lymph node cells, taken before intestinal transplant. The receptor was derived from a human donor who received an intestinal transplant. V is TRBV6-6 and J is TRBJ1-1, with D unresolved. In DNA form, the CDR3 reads TGTGCCAGCAGTTCCCCGACGGGAGATGGTGAAGCTTTCTTT. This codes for CASSSPTGDGEAFF.